This T cell receptor beta chain appears in the sequencing data of a study of blood T cell repertoires in COVID-19. Study-wide background: Acute and convalescent COVID-19 samples came from the United States, Italy and Spain. PBMCs, B-cell-depleted T cells, or T cells were the source of the cDNA or gDNA that made up the material.

Authors' analysis steps: Nucleated cell number was recorded as an estimate derived from reference gene primer amplification. Profiled with immunoSEQ multiplex PCR; TCRdb holds only in-frame clones, not every one. D and trimming were read from the DNA, whereas the V and J calls and clone size are those reported in that table. This sample has fewer than 350,000 clones, with about nine tenths found just once. This CDR3 is 12 amino acids long. Germline CDR1 SEHNR, CDR2 FQNEAQ (reference sequence). V lost 2 bases to trimming and J lost 1 base, with 3 bases between them. The Seattle patients joined while their infection was active and were tracked longitudinally afterward.

The clonotype comes from a woman in her thirties with COVID-19, enrolled during active disease. What was sequenced was peripheral blood. The J gene is TRBJ2-7, the V gene TRBV7-9, with D unresolved. This chain's CDR3 is CASSLQSYEQYF. CDR3 bases: TGTGCCAGCAGCTTACAATCCTACGAGCAGTACTTC.